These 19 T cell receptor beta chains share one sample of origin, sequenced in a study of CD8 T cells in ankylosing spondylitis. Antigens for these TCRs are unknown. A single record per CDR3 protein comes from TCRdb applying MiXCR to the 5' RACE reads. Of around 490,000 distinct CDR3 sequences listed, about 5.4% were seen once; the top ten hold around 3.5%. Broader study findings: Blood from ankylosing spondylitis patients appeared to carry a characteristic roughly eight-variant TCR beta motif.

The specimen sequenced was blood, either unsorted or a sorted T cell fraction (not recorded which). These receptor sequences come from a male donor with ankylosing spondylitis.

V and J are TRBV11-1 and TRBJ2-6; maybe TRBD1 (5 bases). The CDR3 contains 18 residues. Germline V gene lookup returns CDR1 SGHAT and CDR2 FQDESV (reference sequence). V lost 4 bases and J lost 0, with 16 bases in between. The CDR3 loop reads CASSSSPGFLSGANVLTF. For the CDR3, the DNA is TGTGCCAGCAGCTCATCACCAGGGTTTCTCTCTGGGGCCAACGTCCTGACTTTC.

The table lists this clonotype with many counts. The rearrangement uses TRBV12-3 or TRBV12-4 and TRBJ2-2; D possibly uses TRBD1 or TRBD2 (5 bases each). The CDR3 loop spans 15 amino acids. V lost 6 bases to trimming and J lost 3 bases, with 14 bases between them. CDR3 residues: CASSPPRGYTGELFF. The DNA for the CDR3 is TGTGCCAGCAGCCCGCCCCGGGGCTACACCGGGGAGCTGTTTTTT.

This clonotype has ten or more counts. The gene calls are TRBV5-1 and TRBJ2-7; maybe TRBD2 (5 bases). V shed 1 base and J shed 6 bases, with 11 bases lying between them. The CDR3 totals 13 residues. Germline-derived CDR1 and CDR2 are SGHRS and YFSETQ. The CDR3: CASSLRPGIEQYF. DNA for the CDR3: TGCGCCAGCAGCTTGCGACCGGGAATCGAGCAGTACTTC.

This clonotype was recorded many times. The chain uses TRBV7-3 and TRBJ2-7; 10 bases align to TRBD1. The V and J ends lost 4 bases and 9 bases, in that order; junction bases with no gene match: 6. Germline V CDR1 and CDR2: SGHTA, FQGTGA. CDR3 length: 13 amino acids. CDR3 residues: CASSSSGTGVQYF. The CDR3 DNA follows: TGTGCCAGCAGCTCCTCCGGGACAGGGGTGCAGTACTTC.

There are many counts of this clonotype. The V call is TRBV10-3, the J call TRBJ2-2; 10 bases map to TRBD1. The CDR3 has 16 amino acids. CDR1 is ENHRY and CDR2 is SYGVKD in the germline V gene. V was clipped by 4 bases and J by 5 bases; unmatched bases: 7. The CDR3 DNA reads TGTGCCATCAGTGCAGGACAGGGGGTTACGACCGGGGAGCTGTTTTTT. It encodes CAISAGQGVTTGELFF.

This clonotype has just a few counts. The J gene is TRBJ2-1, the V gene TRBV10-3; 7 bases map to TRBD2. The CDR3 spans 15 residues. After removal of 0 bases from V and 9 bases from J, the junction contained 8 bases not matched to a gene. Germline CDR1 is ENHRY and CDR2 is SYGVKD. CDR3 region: CAISESGGGLVEQFF. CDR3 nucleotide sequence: TGTGCCATCAGTGAGTCGGGGGGAGGGCTGGTTGAGCAGTTCTTC.

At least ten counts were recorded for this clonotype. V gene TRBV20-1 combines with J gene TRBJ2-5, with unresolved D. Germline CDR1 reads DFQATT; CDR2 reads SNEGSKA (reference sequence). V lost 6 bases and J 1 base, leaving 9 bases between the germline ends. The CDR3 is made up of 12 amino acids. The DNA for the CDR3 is TGCAGTGCCCGGGTGGTCCAAGAGACCCAGTACTTC. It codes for CSARVVQETQYF.

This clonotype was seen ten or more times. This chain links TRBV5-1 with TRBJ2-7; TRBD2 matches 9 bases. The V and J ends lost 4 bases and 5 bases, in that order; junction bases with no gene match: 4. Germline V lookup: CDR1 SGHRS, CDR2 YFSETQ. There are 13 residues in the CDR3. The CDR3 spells CASSLGLAHEQYF. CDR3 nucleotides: TGCGCCAGCAGCCTGGGACTAGCCCACGAGCAGTACTTC.

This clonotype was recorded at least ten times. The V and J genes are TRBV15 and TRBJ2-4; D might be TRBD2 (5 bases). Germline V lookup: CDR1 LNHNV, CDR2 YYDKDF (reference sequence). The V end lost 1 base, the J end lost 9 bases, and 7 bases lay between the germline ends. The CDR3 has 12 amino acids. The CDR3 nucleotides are TGTGCCACCAGCAGAGTTGGAGGCATTCAGTACTTC. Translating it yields CATSRVGGIQYF.

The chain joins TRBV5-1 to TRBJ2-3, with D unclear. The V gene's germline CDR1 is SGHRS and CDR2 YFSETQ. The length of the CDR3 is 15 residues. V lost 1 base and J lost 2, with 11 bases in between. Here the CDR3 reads CASSLRRYSTDTQYF. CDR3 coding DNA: TGCGCCAGCAGCTTGAGACGGTACTCCACAGATACGCAGTATTTT.

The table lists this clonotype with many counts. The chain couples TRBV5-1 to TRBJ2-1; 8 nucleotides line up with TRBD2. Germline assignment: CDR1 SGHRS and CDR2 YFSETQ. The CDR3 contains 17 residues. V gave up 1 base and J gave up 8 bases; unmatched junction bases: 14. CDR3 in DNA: TGCGCCAGCAGCTTGTACCCAGCGGGAGTCTCAGCCGATGAGCAGTTCTTC. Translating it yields CASSLYPAGVSADEQFF. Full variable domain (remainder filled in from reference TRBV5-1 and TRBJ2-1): KAGVTQTPRYLIKTRGQQVTLSCSPISGHRSVSWYQQTPGQGLQFLFEYFSETQRNKGNFPGRFSGRQFSNSRSEMNVSTLELGDSALYLCASSLYPAGVSADEQFFGPGTRLTVL.

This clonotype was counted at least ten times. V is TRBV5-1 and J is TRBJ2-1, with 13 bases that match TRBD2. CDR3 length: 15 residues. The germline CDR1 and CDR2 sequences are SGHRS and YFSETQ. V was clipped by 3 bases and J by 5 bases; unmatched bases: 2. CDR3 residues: CASSWGTSGDNEQFF. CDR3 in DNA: TGCGCCAGCAGCTGGGGGACTAGCGGGGACAATGAGCAGTTCTTC. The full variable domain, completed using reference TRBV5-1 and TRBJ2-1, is KAGVTQTPRYLIKTRGQQVTLSCSPISGHRSVSWYQQTPGQGLQFLFEYFSETQRNKGNFPGRFSGRQFSNSRSEMNVSTLELGDSALYLCASSWGTSGDNEQFFGPGTRLTVL.

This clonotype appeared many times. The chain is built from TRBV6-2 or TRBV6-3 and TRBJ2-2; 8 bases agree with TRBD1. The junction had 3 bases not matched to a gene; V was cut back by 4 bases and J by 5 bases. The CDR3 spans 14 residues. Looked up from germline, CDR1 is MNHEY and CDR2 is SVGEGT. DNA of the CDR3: TGTGCCAGCAGTTTGGGACAGGAGACCGGGGAGCTGTTTTTT. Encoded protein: CASSLGQETGELFF.

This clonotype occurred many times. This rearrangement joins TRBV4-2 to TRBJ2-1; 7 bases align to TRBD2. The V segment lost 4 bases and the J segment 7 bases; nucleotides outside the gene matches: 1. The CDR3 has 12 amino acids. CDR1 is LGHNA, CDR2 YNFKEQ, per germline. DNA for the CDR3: TGTGCCAGCAGCCGGGAGGGGAATGAGCAGTTCTTC. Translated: CASSREGNEQFF.

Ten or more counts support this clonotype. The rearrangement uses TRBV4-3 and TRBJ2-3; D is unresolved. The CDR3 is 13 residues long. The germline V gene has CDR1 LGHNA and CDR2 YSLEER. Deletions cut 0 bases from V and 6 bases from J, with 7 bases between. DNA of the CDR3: TGCGCCAGCAGCCAAGACTCCGGGGATACGCAGTATTTT. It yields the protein CASSQDSGDTQYF.

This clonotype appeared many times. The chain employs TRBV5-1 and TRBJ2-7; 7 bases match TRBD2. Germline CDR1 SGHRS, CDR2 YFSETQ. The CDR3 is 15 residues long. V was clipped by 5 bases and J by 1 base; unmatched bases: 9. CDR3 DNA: TGCGCCAGCAGACCCGCTAGCGGTGTTTCCTACGAGCAGTACTTC. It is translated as CASRPASGVSYEQYF.

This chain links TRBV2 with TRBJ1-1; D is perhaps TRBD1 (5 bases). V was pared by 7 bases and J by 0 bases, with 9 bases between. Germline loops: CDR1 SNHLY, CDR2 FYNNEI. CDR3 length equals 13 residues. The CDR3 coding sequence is TGTGCCAGCAAGGGGCAGGTGAACACTGAAGCTTTCTTT. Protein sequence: CASKGQVNTEAFF. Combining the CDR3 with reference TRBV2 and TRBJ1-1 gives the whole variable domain EPEVTQTPSHQVTQMGQEVILRCVPISNHLYFYWYRQILGQKVEFLVSFYNNEISEKSEIFDDQFSVERPDGSNFTLKIRSTKLEDSAMYFCASKGQVNTEAFFGQGTRLTVV.

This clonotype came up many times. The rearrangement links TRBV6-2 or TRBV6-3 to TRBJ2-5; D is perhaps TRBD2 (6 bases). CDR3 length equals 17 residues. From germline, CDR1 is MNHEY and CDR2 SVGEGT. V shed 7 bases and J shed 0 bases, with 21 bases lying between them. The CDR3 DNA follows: TGTGCCAGCACCCCGGGATGGTATGGGGGGTACCAAGAGACCCAGTACTTC. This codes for CASTPGWYGGYQETQYF.

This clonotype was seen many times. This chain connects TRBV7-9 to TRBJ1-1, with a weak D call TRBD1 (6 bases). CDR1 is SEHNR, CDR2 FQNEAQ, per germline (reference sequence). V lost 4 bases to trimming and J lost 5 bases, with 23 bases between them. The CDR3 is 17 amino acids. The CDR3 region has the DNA TGTGCCAGCAGCTCTGGACCCCGGGGGGGCAAGAATACTGAAGCTTTCTTT. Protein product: CASSSGPRGGKNTEAFF.